This TCR beta chain was observed in a study of beta chain features in type 1 diabetes. Whole-study findings and limits: Cells that show high TCR expression could be over-represented by cDNA sequencing. Type 1 diabetes patients had moderately but significantly shorter TCRB CDR3s in all four CD4+ subsets.

The investigators reverse transcribed all of the isolated RNA, so they sequenced expressed TCRB transcripts. Profiling relied on immunoSEQ multiplex PCR, and the TCRdb table lists in-frame clones only, not all of them. The sample includes roughly 14,000 clones, about three quarters of them seen just once. A remark on this clone: Its antigen remains unidentified.

The length of the CDR3 is 12 residues. The V end lost 0 bases, the J end lost 3 bases, and 6 bases lay between the germline ends. Germline lookup yields CDR1 SQVTM and CDR2 ANQGSEA. This TCR was recovered from a man aged 25-40 years with type 1 diabetes. The V call is TRBV29-1, the J call TRBJ2-7, with a tentative D call TRBD2 (6 bases). The sequencing input was Tregs from blood. For the CDR3, the DNA is TGCAGCGTTGAAGACGGGGGCTACGAGCAGTACTTC. It is translated as CSVEDGGYEQYF.